This TCR beta chain was found in a study of graft-versus-host responses after intestinal transplantation. The wider study: Tacrolimus plus steroids were given to all recipients for roughly three years, preceded by anti-thymocyte globulin induction.

This CDR3 comprises 18 residues. The repertoire was sequenced with immunoSEQ multiplex PCR; TCRdb's copy has only in-frame clones and lacks some. This sample has more than 20,000 clones; approximately 87% occur once, and the top ten carry around 1.1%. Study outcomes and limitations: Individuals who had graft-donor T cell macrochimerism had allografts that showed high graft-versus-host to host-versus-graft clonal ratios. In recipient marrow, GvH clones were found, and some appeared first in ileum or blood.

A note on this clone: No antigen is known for it.

V and J are TRBV21-1 and TRBJ1-1; the tabulated D call, TRBD1, remains unverified against the DNA. TRBV21-1 constitutes a pseudogene. This clonotype was sampled from a human patient who received an intestinal transplant, so some T cells may come from the graft donor. Specimen: PBMCs, collected 28 days after intestinal transplant. The CDR3 region has the DNA TGTGCCAGCAGCAACTACAGGGTAGGAAGGTCCATGAACACTGAAGCTTTCTTT. Translating gives CASSNYRVGRSMNTEAFF.